This T cell receptor (beta chain) was captured by sequencing in a study of T-cell reconstitution after alpha-beta-depleted transplantation in children. Regarding the study as a whole: Reportedly, alpha-beta T cells present about two months post-transplant originated from several hundred expanded clones of graft origin. Day-60 TCRbeta diversity that was high in some patients was derived from surviving recipient T cells and thymic progenitors. T cells produced anew were the main source of T-cell counts and diversity one year after transplant.

This CDR3 comprises 14 residues. Trimming pared 6 bases from V and 3 bases from J, leaving 16 bases between. CDR1 and CDR2 from the germline V gene are SGHRS and YFSETQ. Comment on this clonotype: Antigen specificity is unknown.

The library targeted TCRbeta and was prepared with unique molecular identifiers. TCRdb re-called the PCR reads through MiXCR, storing one row per CDR3 protein. The sample includes about a million distinct CDR3 sequences, about 26% of them seen just once. The V call is TRBV5-1, the J call TRBJ2-7, with D perhaps given as TRBD1 or TRBD2 (6 bases each). The source material was PBMCs, mostly from graft donor cells, sampled 360 days after TCRalphabeta/CD19-depleted stem cell transplant. This sequence originates from a boy in the first two years of life who had a stem cell transplant for SCID, so the T cells may come from the graft donor. The CDR3 bases are TGCGCCAGCACTATCCCGGGGGCCAACTACGAGCAGTACTTC. Amino acids: CASTIPGANYEQYF.